Sequencing of this T cell receptor (beta chain) was carried out in a study of blood T cell repertoires in COVID-19. Study-level background: Samples taken during acute and convalescent COVID-19 were collected in the United States, Italy and Spain. PBMCs, B-cell-depleted T cells, or T cells provided the cDNA or gDNA that made up the material.

The method was immunoSEQ multiplex PCR; TCRdb's version includes in-frame clones alone and lacks a portion of them. The table lists hundreds of thousands of clones, 88% of them singletons. This study enrolled people aged 18 to 89 from around 25 US geographic areas. Self-reported history from a screening survey and questionnaire set each donor's cohort. The source is a woman in her thirties or forties with acute COVID-19. Sequencing was done on a sample of PBMCs or T cells enriched from blood (not recorded which).

CDR3 sequence reads: CASSPWDSANTEAFF. CDR3 bases: TGCGCCAGCAGCCCTTGGGACAGTGCGAACACTGAAGCTTTCTTT. This chain connects TRBV5-1 to TRBJ1-1, with 7 bases lining up with TRBD1. V shed 4 bases, J shed 1 base, and the junction held 7 bases outside the gene matches. This CDR3 contains 15 residues. From germline, CDR1 is SGHRS and CDR2 YFSETQ. Full variable domain (outside the CDR3, taken from reference TRBV5-1 and TRBJ1-1): KAGVTQTPRYLIKTRGQQVTLSCSPISGHRSVSWYQQTPGQGLQFLFEYFSETQRNKGNFPGRFSGRQFSNSRSEMNVSTLELGDSALYLCASSPWDSANTEAFFGQGTRLTVV.